What follows are 28 T cell receptor beta chains derived from one specimen sequenced in a study of T cell responses to AZD1222 COVID-19 vaccine. Here immunoSEQ multiplex PCR was the method, and the copy in TCRdb shows in-frame clones only, minus some. The repertoire includes around 44,000 clones, approximately 83% of them detected once, and around 6.5% sits in the top ten. The sequencing used peripheral blood, collected 28 days after the second AZD1222 dose. The receptors were sampled from an adult who received the AZD1222 COVID-19 vaccine.

The gene calls are TRBV6-6 and TRBJ1-5; TRBD1 agrees at 12 bases. V lost 5 bases to trimming and J lost 6 bases; unmatched junction nucleotides: 11. The length of the CDR3 is 17 residues. Germline V gene data show CDR1 as MNHNY and CDR2 as SVGAGI (reference sequence). CDR3 DNA sequence: TGTGCCAGCAGTCCCCCCTCGGGACAGGGGGCGCGTCAGCCCCAGCATTTT. Encoded protein: CASSPPSGQGARQPQHF.

This clone appeared a single time. The chain links TRBV7-2 to TRBJ2-7; 9 positions match TRBD2. CDR3 length equals 14 residues. Germline CDR1 and CDR2: SGHTA and FQGNSA. After removal of 5 bases from V and 5 bases from J, the junction contained 7 bases not matched to a gene. The CDR3 nucleotides read TGTGCCAGCAGCCCTAGCGGGATGATCAACGAGCAGTACTTC. Amino acids: CASSPSGMINEQYF.

This clone has just a few counts. The chain couples TRBV5-1 to TRBJ1-1, with a tentative D call TRBD1 (5 bases). V was clipped by 1 base and J by 4 bases, with 17 bases between them. The germline V gene has CDR1 SGHRS and CDR2 YFSETQ. CDR3 length: 16 residues. The CDR3 DNA follows: TGCGCCAGCAGCTTGAACCCTGGGGGGAGCATCACTGAAGCTTTCTTT. Translated, it gives CASSLNPGGSITEAFF.

This clone was recorded a few times. The chain employs TRBV6-5 and TRBJ1-5; perhaps TRBD1 as D (5 bases). CDR3 length: 14 residues. V lost 7 bases and J lost 0, with 10 bases in between. Germline V gene lookup returns CDR1 MNHEY and CDR2 SVGAGI. The CDR3 nucleotides read TGTGCCAGCAAAGACAGTCTTAGCAATCAGCCCCAGCATTTT. This codes for CASKDSLSNQPQHF.

V is TRBV5-5 and J is TRBJ2-7; 8 nucleotides line up with TRBD1. The junction had 6 bases not matched to a gene; V was cut back by 1 base and J by 3 bases. Germline lookup yields CDR1 SGHKS and CDR2 YYEKEE (reference sequence). The CDR3 totals 15 residues. CDR3 in DNA: TGTGCCAGCAGCTTGTTATTGGACAGGGACTACGAGCAGTACTTC. This encodes CASSLLLDRDYEQYF.

This clone was observed a handful of times. The J gene is TRBJ1-5, the V gene TRBV5-8; TRBD1 aligns across 7 bases. Germline CDR1 SGHTS, CDR2 YDEGEE. J gave up 4 bases and V 4 bases, and 8 bases lay outside the gene matches. The CDR3 totals 15 residues. The CDR3 loop is CASSAGDRENQPQHF. As DNA, the CDR3 is TGTGCCAGCAGCGCCGGGGACAGAGAGAATCAGCCCCAGCATTTT.

V and J are TRBV19 and TRBJ2-1, with D perhaps matching TRBD2 (5 bases). V gave up 5 bases and J gave up 10 bases, with 12 bases separating them. This CDR3 is 12 amino acids long. Germline-derived CDR1 and CDR2 are LNHDA and SQIVND (reference sequence). The CDR3 is CASSRLTGEQFF. In nucleotides, the CDR3 is TGTGCCAGTAGTCGACTTACGGGAGAGCAGTTCTTC.

CDR3 region: CASSLDASGTELTYEQYF. The CDR3 DNA sequence: TGCGCCAGCAGCTTGGACGCTAGCGGCACAGAACTAACCTACGAGCAGTACTTC. The rearrangement uses TRBV5-1 and TRBJ2-7, with 7 bases that match TRBD2. The germline V gene encodes CDR1 SGHRS and CDR2 YFSETQ. V shed 0 bases and J 2 bases; nucleotides not matched to a gene: 14. The CDR3 covers 18 residues.

This clone has a handful of counts. The V and J genes are TRBV6-6 and TRBJ1-2; a weak D match, TRBD1 (5 bases). V lost 2 bases to trimming and J lost 2 bases, with 9 bases between them. CDR3 length: 14 amino acids. Looked up from germline, CDR1 is MNHNY and CDR2 is SVGAGI (reference sequence). DNA of the CDR3: TGTGCCAGCAGTTACAGAGGGGAAAACTATGGCTACACCTTC. This sequence encodes CASSYRGENYGYTF.

V gene TRBV7-8 combines with J gene TRBJ2-3, with D perhaps matching TRBD2 (6 bases). The germline CDR1 and CDR2 sequences are SGHVS and FQNEAQ. V was clipped by 4 bases and J by 0 bases, with 26 bases between them. The length of the CDR3 is 20 residues. CDR3 nucleotide sequence: TGTGCCAGCAGCTCAAAGCGGTTACTCCGGGACTTTACTAGCACAGATACGCAGTATTTT. The encoded protein is CASSSKRLLRDFTSTDTQYF.

This sequence joins TRBV5-6 and TRBJ2-7; D is unclear. The CDR3 is 15 residues long. With 0 bases removed from V and 2 bases from J, the gap between germline ends came to 12 bases. From germline, CDR1 is SGHDT and CDR2 YYEEEE. The CDR3 reads CASSLDGFPPYEQYF. CDR3 coding DNA: TGTGCCAGCAGCTTGGATGGGTTTCCCCCCTACGAGCAGTACTTC.

J is TRBJ1-1 and V is TRBV6-5; no clear D. CDR3 length equals 16 residues. V dropped 0 bases and J dropped 0 bases, with 11 bases sitting between them. From germline, CDR1 is MNHEY and CDR2 SVGAGI. CDR3 sequence: CASSYSLGGVNTEAFF. In nucleotides, the CDR3 is TGTGCCAGCAGTTACTCCCTAGGAGGAGTGAACACTGAAGCTTTCTTT.

This chain links TRBV19 with TRBJ2-3; 7 positions match TRBD2. Trimming took 3 bases from V and 6 from J; bases not matched to a gene: 6. From germline, CDR1 is LNHDA and CDR2 SQIVND (reference sequence). This CDR3 spans 14 amino acids. DNA of the CDR3: TGTGCCAGTAGTATCGCGGGAGACGCTGATACGCAGTATTTT. Its protein product is CASSIAGDADTQYF.

This clone was found a few times. The gene calls are TRBV19 and TRBJ2-2; D remains unclear. Trimming took 5 bases from V and 4 from J, leaving 11 bases between them. Per germline, CDR1 LNHDA and CDR2 SQIVND (reference sequence). CDR3 length equals 14 residues. Here the CDR3 DNA reads TGTGCCAGTAGTCTCCTCGGGCCCACCGGGGAGCTGTTTTTT. Its protein is CASSLLGPTGELFF.

This clone appeared a single time. The chain has TRBV10-1 and TRBJ2-3; D is undetermined. Trimming took off 2 bases at V and 0 bases at J, with 6 bases between the two ends. Looked up from germline, CDR1 is WNHNN and CDR2 is SYGVQD (reference sequence). This CDR3 is 14 amino acids long. The CDR3 reads CASSELTSTDTQYF. CDR3 DNA sequence: TGCGCCAGCAGTGAGCTGACTAGCACAGATACGCAGTATTTT.

V is TRBV10-3 and J is TRBJ2-5; D is perhaps TRBD1 or TRBD2 (6 bases each). The V and J ends lost 5 bases and 4 bases respectively, with 14 bases between them. The CDR3 extends over 14 amino acids. Germline CDR1 ENHRY, CDR2 SYGVKD. The CDR3 here is CAISTVGGGETQYF. The CDR3 DNA follows: TGTGCCATCAGTACCGTCGGAGGGGGAGAGACCCAGTACTTC.

This clone was counted once. The chain carries TRBV15 and TRBJ2-7, with TRBD2 as a possible D gene (6 bases). In germline, CDR1 is LNHNV, CDR2 YYDKDF (reference sequence). This CDR3 spans 16 amino acids. Trimming left V 0 bases short and J 1 base short, with 13 bases between. This CDR3 is CATSRDGGTASYEQYF. In DNA, the CDR3 is TGTGCCACCAGCAGAGATGGAGGGACCGCATCCTACGAGCAGTACTTC.

The chain recombines TRBV5-1 with TRBJ1-3, with a tentative D call TRBD1 (5 bases). CDR3 size: 16 residues. Trimming took off 1 base at V and 0 bases at J, with 11 bases between the two ends. Germline loops: CDR1 SGHRS, CDR2 YFSETQ. The CDR3 reads CASSLTAGVSGNTIYF. DNA for the CDR3: TGCGCCAGCAGCTTGACAGCGGGGGTCTCTGGAAACACCATATATTTT. Supplemented by reference TRBV5-1 and TRBJ1-3, the full variable domain reads KAGVTQTPRYLIKTRGQQVTLSCSPISGHRSVSWYQQTPGQGLQFLFEYFSETQRNKGNFPGRFSGRQFSNSRSEMNVSTLELGDSALYLCASSLTAGVSGNTIYFGEGSWLTVV.

The V and J genes are TRBV19 and TRBJ2-7; D possibly uses TRBD1 or TRBD2 (6 bases each). This CDR3 comprises 14 residues. V was trimmed by 1 base and J by 5 bases, leaving 12 bases between them. The germline V gene encodes CDR1 LNHDA and CDR2 SQIVND (reference sequence). The CDR3 reads CASSIGGGSNEQYF. The CDR3 coding sequence is TGTGCCAGTAGTATAGGAGGGGGGAGTAACGAGCAGTACTTC. The full variable domain, its missing parts supplied by reference TRBV19 and TRBJ2-7, is DGGITQSPKYLFRKEGQNVTLSCEQNLNHDAMYWYRQDPGQGLRLIYYSQIVNDFQKGDIAEGYSVSREKKESFPLTVTSAQKNPTAFYLCASSIGGGSNEQYFGPGTRLTVT.

There are a few counts of this clone. The CDR3 DNA reads TGTGCCAGCAGTTCCCCGGACAGAAAAGAGACCCAGTACTTC. Translated, it gives CASSSPDRKETQYF. V usage is TRBV28 and J usage is TRBJ2-5; D might be TRBD1 (6 bases). Between the trimmed V and J ends, which lost 4 bases and 3 bases, there was a span of 12 bases. Germline CDR1 is MDHEN and CDR2 is SYDVKM. This CDR3 contains 14 residues.

As concerns this clone: The junction departs from the called germline gene at one end, perhaps through a read error. V is TRBV29-1 and J is TRBJ2-5; tentative D call: TRBD2 (5 bases). Germline V gene sequence: CDR1 SQVTM, CDR2 ANQGSEA. CDR3 length: 12 residues. This CDR3 reads CSVEPRRETQYF. The CDR3 coding sequence is TGTAGCGTTGAACCCAGGCGAGAGACCCAGTACTTC. Full variable domain (missing parts from reference TRBV29-1 and TRBJ2-5): SAVISQKPSRDICQRGTSLTIQCQVDSQVTMMFWYRQQPGQSLTLIATANQGSEATYESGFVIDKFPISRPNLTFSTLTVSNMSPEDSSIYLCSVEPRRETQYFGPGTRLLVL.

The gene calls are TRBV18 and TRBJ2-2, with D uncertain. CDR3 length: 16 residues. CDR1 and CDR2 (germline): KGHSH, LQKENI. V lost 8 bases to trimming and J lost 0 bases, with 16 bases between them. Written as DNA, the CDR3 is TGTGCCAGCCATCACGAAGACATCGCGAACACCGGGGAGCTGTTTTTT. Translation gives CASHHEDIANTGELFF. The entire variable domain, with the rest obtained from reference TRBV18 and TRBJ2-2, is as follows: NAGVMQNPRHLVRRRGQEARLRCSPMKGHSHVYWYRQLPEEGLKFMVYLQKENIIDESGMPKERFSAEFPKEGPSILRIQQVVRGDSAAYFCASHHEDIANTGELFFGEGSRLTVL.

This rearrangement joins TRBV5-4 to TRBJ1-1; 8 nucleotides line up with TRBD1. The CDR3 totals 15 residues. Germline V gene lookup returns CDR1 SGHNT and CDR2 YYREEE (reference sequence). V shed 4 bases and J 11 bases; nucleotides not matched to a gene: 16. CDR3 nucleotide sequence: TGTGCCAGCAGCCTGAAGGGTTCCAAGACAGGGGAGGCTTTCTTT. This gives the protein CASSLKGSKTGEAFF.

The chain joins TRBV7-2 to TRBJ1-2; TRBD1 might be the D (6 bases). Germline V lookup: CDR1 SGHTA, CDR2 FQGNSA. Trimming shortened V by 5 bases and J by 0 bases, and 10 bases separated the two germline ends. The CDR3 totals 14 residues. CDR3 region: CASSPDSTNYGYTF. Written as DNA, the CDR3 is TGTGCCAGCAGCCCGGACAGTACTAACTATGGCTACACCTTC. The whole variable domain, remainder taken from reference TRBV7-2 and TRBJ1-2, is GAGVSQSPSNKVTEKGKDVELRCDPISGHTALYWYRQSLGQGLEFLIYFQGNSAPDKSGLPSDRFSAERTGGSVSTLTIQRTQQEDSAVYLCASSPDSTNYGYTFGSGTRLTVV.

The gene calls are TRBV5-1 and TRBJ2-2; 8 bases agree with TRBD2. Germline CDR1 and CDR2: SGHRS and YFSETQ. There are 16 residues in the CDR3. V shed 4 bases, J shed 4 bases, and the junction held 9 bases outside the gene matches. For the CDR3, the DNA is TGCGCCAGCAGCCCCCCGACGACTAGCGTCACCGGGGAGCTGTTTTTT. Encoded protein: CASSPPTTSVTGELFF.

The chain employs TRBV6-5 and TRBJ2-5; TRBD1 agrees at 8 bases. This CDR3 spans 13 amino acids. Germline CDR1 and CDR2: MNHEY and SVGAGI. The V gene end was trimmed by 1 base and the J gene end by 7 bases; junction bases not matched to a gene: 2. The CDR3 DNA follows: TGTGCCAGCAGTTACTTCGGGACAGGGACCCAGTACTTC. This codes for CASSYFGTGTQYF.

V and J are TRBV7-3 and TRBJ1-1; D possibly corresponds to TRBD1 (5 bases). From germline, CDR1 is SGHTA and CDR2 FQGTGA. CDR3 length equals 15 residues. V lost 1 base and J lost 0, with 9 bases in between. CDR3: CASSLNGGMNTEAFF. CDR3 DNA: TGTGCCAGCAGCTTAAATGGGGGGATGAACACTGAAGCTTTCTTT.

The V gene is TRBV7-2, the J gene TRBJ1-1, with 9 nucleotides matching TRBD1. The CDR3 sequence is 13 residues long. Germline-derived CDR1 and CDR2 are SGHTA and FQGNSA. The V and J ends lost 3 bases and 10 bases, in that order; junction bases with no gene match: 6. CDR3 in DNA: TGTGCCAGCAGCTTGGGCACAGGGGGCTCAGCTTTCTTT. Translated: CASSLGTGGSAFF.